This note documents a single TCR beta chain sequence. This sample was included in a study of blood T cell repertoires in COVID-19. Study as a whole: Acute and convalescent COVID-19 specimens originated in the United States, Italy and Spain. Sample material is recorded as cDNA or gDNA derived from T cells, B-cell-depleted T cells, or PBMCs.

Original processing methods: Reference gene primers were amplified, and this amplification served to estimate nucleated cell counts. TCRdb keeps only in-frame clones here, not all; method: immunoSEQ multiplex PCR. V and J calls and clone size follow that table, whereas D and trimming were derived from the DNA. This table has approximately 110,000 clones, 65% to 90% appearing once. The CDR3 runs 13 residues. With 5 bases clipped from V and 3 bases from J, the junction kept 3 bases outside the gene matches. The specimen sequenced was peripheral blood. This chain connects TRBV12-3 or TRBV12-4 to TRBJ1-2; 7 nucleotides line up with TRBD1. This sequence originates from a man aged 50 or older with acute or convalescent COVID-19. The chain's CDR3 is CASSAGTDYGYTF. The CDR3 DNA sequence: TGTGCCAGCAGTGCCGGGACAGACTATGGCTACACCTTC.